Listed here are 16 T cell receptor beta chains from one sample, sequenced in a study of shared clonotypes between healthy human individuals. TCRdb's copy holds only in-frame clones and misses some; the assay was immunoSEQ multiplex PCR. Here the sample spans approximately 1.1 million clones, 75% to 80% being singletons. The specimen was memory CD4+ T cells from PBMCs. Subset: CD45RA-negative fraction. The source is a young man in good health. Some clones in this sample may be carry-over from other donors' samples.

The chain recombines TRBV7-9 with TRBJ1-2, with D unresolved. The V and J ends lost 7 bases and 5 bases respectively, with 14 bases between them. Germline loops: CDR1 SEHNR, CDR2 FQNEAQ (reference sequence). This CDR3 is built from 13 residues. The DNA for the CDR3 is TGTGCCAGCAACACAAGGGAGTTGTATGGCTACACCTTC. Protein product: CASNTRELYGYTF.

This clone appeared once. V and J are TRBV5-6 and TRBJ1-1; no clear D gene. Germline-derived CDR1 and CDR2 are SGHDT and YYEEEE. V was pared by 1 base and J by 8 bases, with 9 bases between. This CDR3 comprises 12 residues. CDR3 bases: TGTGCCAGCAGCTTGTACGGGAGCGAAGCTTTCTTT. Protein product: CASSLYGSEAFF.

The V and J genes are TRBV2 and TRBJ2-3; maybe TRBD1 (5 bases). CDR3 length: 13 amino acids. Germline lookup yields CDR1 SNHLY and CDR2 FYNNEI. V shed 5 bases and J shed 6 bases, with 12 bases lying between them. This CDR3 reads CASSLRAPDTQYF. The CDR3 region has the DNA TGTGCCAGCAGTCTCAGGGCTCCCGATACGCAGTATTTT.

The J gene is TRBJ2-5, the V gene TRBV27; D is perhaps TRBD1 (6 bases). The CDR3 loop spans 14 amino acids. Germline V CDR1 and CDR2: MNHEY, SMNVEV (reference sequence). V gave up 4 bases and J gave up 4 bases, with 13 bases separating them. The DNA of the CDR3 is TGTGCCAGCAGTTCCCGGGACACCCTAGAGACCCAGTACTTC. Protein sequence: CASSSRDTLETQYF.

The chain is built from TRBV28 and TRBJ2-5; 13 bases match TRBD2. This CDR3 comprises 17 residues. The germline gives CDR1 MDHEN, CDR2 SYDVKM. The J segment lost 5 bases and the V segment lost 3 bases, leaving 9 bases of the junction unmatched. The CDR3 DNA reads as TGTGCCAGCAGTTTCGGGTCACTAGCGGGAGGGGGGGAGACCCAGTACTTC. The encoded protein is CASSFGSLAGGGETQYF.

This clone was counted a few times. This CDR3 is also generated by other DNA sequences in the sample. The chain joins TRBV5-1 to TRBJ1-1; D remains unclear. The CDR3 length is 13 residues. Trimming stripped 0 bases from V and 3 bases from J, with 6 bases between. The germline gives CDR1 SGHRS, CDR2 YFSETQ. CDR3: CASSLVRDTEAFF. CDR3 DNA: TGCGCCAGCAGCTTGGTTCGGGACACTGAAGCTTTCTTT.

About this clone itself: Other DNA sequences from this sample encode an identical CDR3 as well. The gene calls are TRBV5-1 and TRBJ2-7; D unresolved. Germline-derived CDR1 and CDR2 are SGHRS and YFSETQ. Trimming took off 0 bases at V and 3 bases at J, with 10 bases between the two ends. The CDR3 is 14 residues long. CDR3 region: CASSLEGRSYEQYF. The DNA of the CDR3 is TGCGCCAGCAGCTTGGAGGGCAGGAGCTACGAGCAGTACTTC.

A single count supports this clone. In nucleotides, the CDR3 is TGTGCCAGCAGTCCAACGGGGAGGGGAGAGACCCAGTACTTC. Protein: CASSPTGRGETQYF. V and J are TRBV27 and TRBJ2-5; 7 nucleotides align to TRBD2. This CDR3 has 14 amino acids. V trimming: 5 bases; J trimming: 4 bases; junction bases outside the gene matches: 7. Germline CDR1 MNHEY, CDR2 SMNVEV (reference sequence).

CDR3 DNA sequence: TGTGCCAGCAGCAACCCGACCGAGACTAGAAACATTCAGTACTTC. Translating gives CASSNPTETRNIQYF. The chain recombines TRBV7-3 with TRBJ2-4; D perhaps matches TRBD2 (6 bases). The germline CDR1 and CDR2 sequences are SGHTA and FQGTGA. The CDR3 is 15 amino acids. V was clipped by 5 bases and J by 6 bases, with 17 bases between them.

Written as DNA, the CDR3 is TGTGTCAGAAGCCCCAGGGGGGCCCCCTCAGAGACCCAGTACTTC. Its translation is CVRSPRGAPSETQYF. V gene TRBV7-5 combines with J gene TRBJ2-5; TRBD1 was called by the table and not checked on the DNA. TRBV7-5 is a pseudogene locus. The CDR3 is 15 residues long.

The chain combines TRBV5-1 with TRBJ2-1, with unresolved D. The germline V gene encodes CDR1 SGHRS and CDR2 YFSETQ. Trimming stripped 6 bases from V and 0 bases from J, with 16 bases between. The CDR3 totals 16 residues. CDR3 amino acids: CASTSEAQSSYNEQFF. The CDR3, as DNA: TGCGCCAGCACTAGTGAAGCCCAAAGCTCCTACAATGAGCAGTTCTTC.

On this clone: Within the sample, other DNA sequences also encode this same CDR3. V gene TRBV5-5 combines with J gene TRBJ1-1, with a tentative D call TRBD1 (5 bases). With 3 bases removed from V and 5 bases from J, the gap between germline ends came to 14 bases. The germline V gene encodes CDR1 SGHKS and CDR2 YYEKEE (reference sequence). This CDR3 spans 14 amino acids. The CDR3 is CASSSQTGGTEAFF. CDR3 bases: TGTGCCAGCAGCTCCCAAACTGGGGGGACTGAAGCTTTCTTT.

The genes are TRBV9 and TRBJ2-7, with 8 bases identical to TRBD2. Germline CDR1 reads SGDLS; CDR2 reads YYNGEE. The CDR3 runs to 14 residues. V shed 0 bases, J shed 5 bases, and the junction held 4 bases outside the gene matches. The DNA of the CDR3 is TGTGCCAGCAGCGTAGAGCGGGAGAGGGACGAGCAGTACTTC. Protein: CASSVERERDEQYF.

The chain links TRBV27 to TRBJ1-2; D is perhaps TRBD1 (5 bases). The CDR3 contains 15 residues. V lost 3 bases, J lost 4 bases, and 15 bases lay in between. Germline CDR1 MNHEY, CDR2 SMNVEV (reference sequence). The chain's CDR3 is CASSLGGTSGYGYTF. Written as DNA, the CDR3 is TGTGCCAGCAGTTTGGGGGGGACGTCGGGCTATGGCTACACCTTC.

The chain uses TRBV19 and TRBJ2-2, with TRBD2 as a possible D gene (8 bases). Germline V gene lookup returns CDR1 LNHDA and CDR2 SQIVND (reference sequence). The CDR3 contains 16 residues. Trimming removed 6 bases at V and 3 bases at J, with 17 bases between. The CDR3 DNA reads TGTGCCAGTAGCAGGAGTAGCGGGACAGACACCGGGGAGCTGTTTTTT. Its translation is CASSRSSGTDTGELFF. The variable domain in full, with the rest retrieved from reference TRBV19 and TRBJ2-2, is DGGITQSPKYLFRKEGQNVTLSCEQNLNHDAMYWYRQDPGQGLRLIYYSQIVNDFQKGDIAEGYSVSREKKESFPLTVTSAQKNPTAFYLCASSRSSGTDTGELFFGEGSRLTVL.

The CDR3 sequence: CASSDTVAGRQYF. The CDR3 coding sequence is TGTGCCAGCAGCGACACGGTAGCGGGGCGGCAGTACTTC. V is TRBV28 and J is TRBJ2-7; 8 bases align to TRBD2. The CDR3 loop spans 13 amino acids. V gave up 6 bases and J gave up 9 bases; unmatched junction bases: 10. The V gene's germline CDR1 is MDHEN and CDR2 SYDVKM. Based on the CDR3 plus reference TRBV28 and TRBJ2-7, the full variable domain is DVKVTQSSRYLVKRTGEKVFLECVQDMDHENMFWYRQDPGLGLRLIYFSYDVKMKEKGDIPEGYSVSREKKERFSLILESASTNQTSMYLCASSDTVAGRQYFGPGTRLTVT.